This paragraph reports one TCR beta chain. As yet, its antigen is unknown. Following RNA extraction, reverse transcription yielded cDNA that acted as the sequencing template. Assay: immunoSEQ multiplex PCR; the TCRdb copy retains only in-frame clones and omits some. The data hold 100,000 to 150,000 clones, with about 50% observed a single time. This record belongs to a study of CD8+ T cells in alopecia areata. Study-wide background: Tofacitinib was taken orally by treated patients, and the dose was 5 to 10 mg twice daily. Patients in the study were on tofacitinib for 6 to 18 months, then off it for 6 months.

Study results and caveats: Clonality in lesional scalp, especially alopecia totalis/universalis, exceeded that of normal scalp. Among patients, TCR sharing was less clear than in mice, a difference possibly due in part to HLA diversity in the patient population.

This TCR derives from a human donor with alopecia areata. Sample: CD8+ T cells sorted from blood, taken at week 0.

CDR3 sequence reads: CASSRPGVAGGYEQFF. Written as DNA, the CDR3 is TGTGCCAGCAGCCGCCCCGGGGTAGCGGGGGGCTATGAGCAGTTCTTC. This rearrangement joins TRBV13 to TRBJ2-1, with 10 bases aligning to TRBD2. The CDR3 runs to 16 residues. Unmatched junction bases numbered 12, after V lost 5 bases and J lost 8 bases. Per germline, CDR1 PRHDT and CDR2 FYEKMQ (reference sequence).